One and the same sample provided the 11 T cell receptor beta chains below, sequenced in a study of blood T cell repertoires in COVID-19. Produced via immunoSEQ multiplex PCR; TCRdb's table is partial and in-frame only. The top ten hold 12% of the sample, which has tens of thousands of clones, roughly four fifths seen once. Sequencing was performed on peripheral blood. The source is a human donor in a cohort sampled during active COVID-19.

This sequence joins TRBV19 and TRBJ1-2, with TRBD1 as a possible D gene (6 bases). Germline V CDR1 and CDR2: LNHDA, SQIVND (reference sequence). This CDR3 comprises 15 residues. Trimming cost V 3 bases and J 6 bases, with 17 bases left between them. The CDR3 region has the DNA TGTGCCAGTAGTATCGTGGCCGGACAGACAAATGGCTACACCTTC. Its translation: CASSIVAGQTNGYTF.

The chain combines TRBV7-9 with TRBJ1-1, with D possibly TRBD1 on 5 matching bases. Germline values: CDR1 SEHNR, CDR2 FQNEAQ (reference sequence). The CDR3 has 15 amino acids. Between the trimmed V and J ends, which lost 5 bases and 0 bases, there was a span of 13 bases. The CDR3 is CASSVGRQLNTEAFF. The CDR3 coding sequence is TGTGCCAGCAGCGTAGGGAGACAGCTGAACACTGAAGCTTTCTTT. Full variable domain (remainder filled in from reference TRBV7-9 and TRBJ1-1): DTGVSQNPRHKITKRGQNVTFRCDPISEHNRLYWYRQTLGQGPEFLTYFQNEAQLEKSRLLSDRFSAERPKGSFSTLEIQRTEQGDSAMYLCASSVGRQLNTEAFFGQGTRLTVV.

The chain employs TRBV19 and TRBJ2-3, with D tentatively TRBD2 (7 bases). V lost 4 bases, J lost 7 bases, and 12 bases lay in between. This CDR3 comprises 13 residues. Germline V gives CDR1 LNHDA, CDR2 SQIVND (reference sequence). The CDR3 DNA follows: TGTGCCAGTAGTAGGGGGGGCGAATATACGCAGTATTTT. Translation gives CASSRGGEYTQYF.

V usage is TRBV6-1 and J usage is TRBJ1-1; perhaps TRBD1 as D (5 bases). V lost 3 bases, J lost 10 bases, and 21 bases lay in between. The CDR3 is 15 residues long. From germline, CDR1 is MNHNS and CDR2 SASEGT. CDR3 loop: CASSDFLGGVARAFF. CDR3 coding DNA: TGTGCCAGCAGTGATTTTCTCGGGGGGGTAGCAAGAGCTTTCTTT.

The rearrangement joins TRBV19 to TRBJ2-7; tentative D call: TRBD2 (5 bases). V lost 3 bases, J lost 2 bases, and 8 bases lay in between. This CDR3 region has 13 residues. Germline V CDR1 and CDR2: LNHDA, SQIVND (reference sequence). CDR3 sequence reads: CASSIPGTYEQYF. CDR3 coding DNA: TGTGCCAGTAGTATCCCCGGGACCTACGAGCAGTACTTC.

The genes are TRBV21-1 and TRBJ1-1; the listed D gene, TRBD1, was not tested against the DNA. TRBV21-1 is a known pseudogene. The CDR3 loop spans 15 amino acids. The CDR3 is CASSTRQGTITEAFF. Here the CDR3 DNA reads TGTGCCAGCAGCACCCGACAGGGGACGATTACCGAAGCTTTCTTT.

V usage is TRBV4-3 and J usage is TRBJ1-5; D gene uncertain. Germline lookup yields CDR1 LGHNA and CDR2 YSLEER. The CDR3 consists of 14 residues. Trimming shortened V by 1 base and J by 6 bases, and 10 bases separated the two germline ends. The CDR3 nucleotides read TGCGCCAGCAGCCAAGGTTCAGGCTCTCAGCCCCAGCATTTT. Amino acids: CASSQGSGSQPQHF.

This sequence joins TRBV11-2 and TRBJ2-1; D is unclear. Germline loops: CDR1 SGHAT, CDR2 FQNNGV. V shed 5 bases and J shed 5 bases, with 16 bases lying between them. The CDR3 consists of 15 residues. Here the CDR3 DNA reads TGTGCCAGCAGCCAGACAATCCGGTTCCACAATGAGCAGTTCTTC. Translating gives CASSQTIRFHNEQFF.

The chain links TRBV27 to TRBJ1-5, with D possibly TRBD1 on 5 matching bases. In germline, CDR1 is MNHEY, CDR2 SMNVEV (reference sequence). The CDR3 runs 18 residues. The V gene lost 1 base and the J gene lost 3 bases, with 19 bases spanning the gap. In nucleotides, the CDR3 is TGTGCCAGCAGTTTATTTACCCCGGCAAGGGGTTCCAATCAGCCCCAGCATTTT. Amino acids: CASSLFTPARGSNQPQHF.

The CDR3 sequence: CASSLTTGLDQPQHF. CDR3 sequence (DNA): TGCGCCAGCAGCTTAACAACAGGGCTAGATCAGCCCCAGCATTTT. The rearrangement uses TRBV5-1 and TRBJ1-5, with D possibly matching TRBD1 (6 bases). The germline V gene encodes CDR1 SGHRS and CDR2 YFSETQ. The CDR3 runs 15 residues. V lost 2 bases and J 5 bases, leaving 14 bases between the germline ends.

The chain links TRBV12-3 or TRBV12-4 to TRBJ1-1, with D perhaps TRBD1 (5 bases). CDR3 length: 13 residues. Trimming took 6 bases from V and 1 from J, leaving 9 bases between them. The CDR3 loop reads CASSLGQNTEAFF. The CDR3 DNA reads as TGTGCCAGCAGCCTCGGACAGAACACTGAAGCTTTCTTT.